This TCR beta chain stems from a study of human T cells and chemical hapten exposure. V lost 5 bases and J lost 1; bases outside the gene matches: 9. The CDR3 covers 16 residues. The germline CDR1 and CDR2 sequences are SGHAT and FQNNGV. Extraction of total RNA was performed on unfractionated whole blood. In its sample, this clonotype was seen a few times. The library labeled individual cDNA molecules by adding unique molecular identifiers to them. TCRdb independently ran MiXCR on the 5' RACE reads; one entry per CDR3 protein. The table records around 100,000 distinct CDR3 sequences, around a fifth of them present only once.

This clonotype originated in a human donor in good health. The V and J genes are TRBV11-2 and TRBJ2-7, with 9 bases lining up with TRBD2. CDR3 DNA: TGTGCCAGCAGCCGTCTTAGCGGGGGCACATCCTACGAGCAGTACTTC. Its protein product is CASSRLSGGTSYEQYF.